Shown below are 26 T cell receptor beta chains from a single sample sequenced in a study of T cell responses to AZD1222 COVID-19 vaccine. Sequenced by immunoSEQ multiplex PCR; TCRdb stores in-frame clones only, minus some. The sample has under 140,000 clones, roughly 92% seen once. The source material was peripheral blood, sampled on day 0 of AZD1222 vaccination. The receptors stem from an adult in good health.

The rearrangement uses TRBV18 and TRBJ1-1, with D perhaps TRBD1 (6 bases). V was pared by 2 bases and J by 8 bases, with 21 bases between. The CDR3 loop spans 16 amino acids. The germline CDR1 and CDR2 sequences are KGHSH and LQKENI. This CDR3 is CASSPNERGFSSEAFF. The CDR3 coding sequence is TGTGCCAGCTCACCAAATGAAAGGGGGTTCTCCTCCGAAGCTTTCTTT. Using reference TRBV18 and TRBJ1-1 for the parts outside the CDR3, the full variable domain is NAGVMQNPRHLVRRRGQEARLRCSPMKGHSHVYWYRQLPEEGLKFMVYLQKENIIDESGMPKERFSAEFPKEGPSILRIQQVVRGDSAAYFCASSPNERGFSSEAFFGQGTRLTVV.

The CDR3: CASRGVAGRNEKLFF. The CDR3 DNA is TGTGCCAGCAGAGGTGTGGCAGGGAGGAATGAAAAACTGTTTTTT. The chain carries TRBV2 and TRBJ1-4; tentative D call: TRBD1 (5 bases). Looked up from germline, CDR1 is SNHLY and CDR2 is FYNNEI. There are 15 residues in the CDR3. V gave up 6 bases and J gave up 5 bases, with 16 bases separating them.

The chain carries TRBV7-9 and TRBJ2-1, with a possible D match to TRBD2 (6 bases). The V end lost 2 bases, the J end lost 0 bases, and 11 bases lay between the germline ends. CDR1 and CDR2 from the germline V gene are SEHNR and FQNEAQ (reference sequence). The CDR3 is 16 amino acids. CDR3 nucleotide sequence: TGTGCCAGCAGCTTAAAACTAGCTGGCTCCTACAATGAGCAGTTCTTC. It yields the protein CASSLKLAGSYNEQFF.

This chain uses TRBV4-2 with TRBJ2-7; the D is unclear. The length of the CDR3 is 13 residues. Germline lookup yields CDR1 LGHNA and CDR2 YNFKEQ. V lost 0 bases and J 2 bases, leaving 5 bases between the germline ends. The CDR3 spells CASSQDETYEQYF. The CDR3, as DNA: TGTGCCAGCAGCCAAGATGAGACCTACGAGCAGTACTTC.

The V gene is TRBV7-9, the J gene TRBJ1-6, with D perhaps matching TRBD1 (5 bases). V was clipped by 4 bases and J by 2 bases, with 12 bases between them. Germline CDR1 is SEHNR and CDR2 is FQNEAQ (reference sequence). There are 16 residues in the CDR3. In DNA form, the CDR3 reads TGTGCCAGCAGCTCCCAAGGGGCAACCTATAATTCACCCCTCCACTTT. Protein product: CASSSQGATYNSPLHF.

The chain is built from TRBV5-1 and TRBJ2-7; the match to TRBD2 covers 7 bases. Germline CDR1 reads SGHRS; CDR2 reads YFSETQ. This CDR3 has 14 residues. After removal of 0 bases from V and 5 bases from J, the junction contained 5 bases not matched to a gene. The CDR3, as DNA: TGCGCCAGCAGCTTGGCGGGGGGAGTCAACGAGCAGTACTTC. Translated: CASSLAGGVNEQYF.

The V and J genes are TRBV25-1 and TRBJ2-5; possible D gene TRBD1, 5 bases. Trimming left V 5 bases short and J 1 base short, with 17 bases between. The CDR3 has 16 amino acids. Looked up from germline, CDR1 is MGHDK and CDR2 is SYGVNS. CDR3 protein: CASSPSQGYSQETQYF. The CDR3 DNA follows: TGTGCCAGCAGTCCTTCTCAGGGCTACAGCCAAGAGACCCAGTACTTC.

V is TRBV27 and J is TRBJ2-3; maybe TRBD1 (6 bases). Germline V lookup: CDR1 MNHEY, CDR2 SMNVEV (reference sequence). V shed 3 bases and J shed 6 bases, with 13 bases lying between them. This CDR3 is built from 14 residues. Written as DNA, the CDR3 is TGTGCCAGCAGTTTTGGACAGCAAGCCGATACGCAGTATTTT. Translation: CASSFGQQADTQYF.

This clone was observed a single time. The V call is TRBV7-3, the J call TRBJ1-3; D not resolved. Trimming stripped 5 bases from V and 8 bases from J, with 13 bases between. Per the germline V gene, CDR1 is SGHTA and CDR2 is FQGTGA. The CDR3 contains 13 residues. The CDR3 region is CASSPAGADTIYF. CDR3 bases: TGTGCCAGCAGCCCCGCAGGTGCGGACACCATATATTTT.

This chain joins TRBV5-1 and TRBJ2-7; 7 bases line up with TRBD2. The ends lost 3 bases at V and 3 bases at J; junction bases unmatched: 3. The CDR3 spans 13 residues. CDR1 is SGHRS, CDR2 YFSETQ, per germline. Written as DNA, the CDR3 is TGCGCCAGCAGCTGGGAGGGGTTCTACGAGCAGTACTTC. This sequence encodes CASSWEGFYEQYF.

V usage is TRBV27 and J usage is TRBJ1-2; 7 bases align to TRBD1. The V gene end was trimmed by 5 bases and the J gene end by 2 bases; junction bases not matched to a gene: 8. Germline CDR1 and CDR2: MNHEY and SMNVEV (reference sequence). The CDR3 contains 15 residues. For the CDR3, the DNA is TGTGCCAGCAGTCCCAGGACAGGCCTAAACTATGGCTACACCTTC. This sequence encodes CASSPRTGLNYGYTF.

The genes are TRBV18 and TRBJ2-7; TRBD2 aligns across 11 bases. Trimming cost V 5 bases and J 0 bases; bases outside gene matches: 6. The germline V gene has CDR1 KGHSH and CDR2 LQKENI. The CDR3 extends over 16 amino acids. Here the CDR3 reads CASSSMTSGVSYEQYF. CDR3 bases: TGTGCCAGCTCATCTATGACTAGCGGGGTCTCCTACGAGCAGTACTTC.

V gene TRBV5-1 combines with J gene TRBJ2-1, with TRBD2 identical over 10 bases. This CDR3 is built from 15 residues. V lost 5 bases to trimming and J lost 7 bases; unmatched junction nucleotides: 9. Looked up from germline, CDR1 is SGHRS and CDR2 is YFSETQ. CDR3: CASRASAGGQNEQFF. CDR3 coding DNA: TGCGCCAGCAGAGCCTCAGCGGGGGGGCAGAATGAGCAGTTCTTC.

This clone was seen a few times. The V call is TRBV28, the J call TRBJ2-7; no reliable D call. Germline V CDR1 and CDR2: MDHEN, SYDVKM. Between the trimmed V and J ends, which lost 5 bases and 3 bases, there was a span of 8 bases. This CDR3 region has 12 residues. CDR3 in amino acids: CASSPPDYEQYF. The CDR3 coding sequence is TGTGCCAGCAGTCCCCCGGACTACGAGCAGTACTTC.

The genes are TRBV13 and TRBJ1-1; D remains ambiguous. The CDR3 spans 15 residues. V was trimmed by 4 bases and J by 0 bases, leaving 12 bases between them. CDR1 PRHDT and CDR2 FYEKMQ come from the germline V gene (reference sequence). CDR3 in amino acids: CASSSKTEMNTEAFF. The CDR3 coding sequence is TGTGCCAGCAGCTCCAAGACGGAAATGAACACTGAAGCTTTCTTT.

The sample holds one count of this clone. The chain recombines TRBV4-1 with TRBJ1-2; TRBD1 matches at 11 bases. V trimming: 2 bases; J trimming: 4 bases; junction bases outside the gene matches: 6. Germline-derived CDR1 and CDR2 are MGHRA and YSYEKL. The CDR3 covers 16 residues. The CDR3 sequence is CASSQTPGQGVYGYTF. In DNA, the CDR3 is TGCGCCAGCAGCCAAACTCCGGGACAGGGGGTCTATGGCTACACCTTC.

The chain employs TRBV3-1 (or the pseudogene TRBV3-2) and TRBJ2-2; possibly TRBD2 for D (5 bases). The V and J ends lost 0 bases and 4 bases respectively, with 9 bases between them. This CDR3 region has 15 residues. From germline, CDR1 is LGHDT and CDR2 YNNKEL (reference sequence). Written as DNA, the CDR3 is TGTGCCAGCAGCCAAGAGGCGGGCGGCACCGGGGAGCTGTTTTTT. Protein product: CASSQEAGGTGELFF.

V usage is TRBV29-1 and J usage is TRBJ2-7, with TRBD1 matching over 8 bases. Germline V CDR1 and CDR2: SQVTM, ANQGSEA. The CDR3 runs 12 residues. With V trimmed by 7 bases and J by 4 bases, 6 bases remained unmatched. CDR3: CSAATGEYEQYF. CDR3 bases: TGCAGCGCCGCGACAGGGGAGTACGAGCAGTACTTC.

The chain combines TRBV28 with TRBJ2-3; 8 bases line up with TRBD1. The CDR3 totals 16 residues. After removal of 2 bases from V and 5 bases from J, the junction contained 9 bases not matched to a gene. The germline V gene has CDR1 MDHEN and CDR2 SYDVKM. In nucleotides, the CDR3 is TGTGCCAGCAGTTTAGCCAGGGGGCTATGGGGAGATACGCAGTATTTT. This gives the protein CASSLARGLWGDTQYF.

V and J are TRBV11-3 and TRBJ1-6; unclear D gene. This CDR3 comprises 17 residues. V was clipped by 0 bases and J by 0 bases, with 9 bases between them. In germline, CDR1 is SGHNT, CDR2 YENEEA. The CDR3 is CASSLETGSSYNSPLHF. The CDR3 DNA reads TGTGCCAGCAGCTTAGAAACTGGTAGCTCCTATAATTCACCCCTCCACTTT.

The genes are TRBV7-2 and TRBJ2-7; D possibly matches TRBD1 or TRBD2 (5 bases each). V lost 2 bases and J 7 bases, leaving 21 bases between the germline ends. The germline V gene has CDR1 SGHTA and CDR2 FQGNSA. This CDR3 region has 16 residues. CDR3 region: CASSLSINGAGEEQYF. Written as DNA, the CDR3 is TGTGCCAGCAGCTTAAGCATTAACGGGGCTGGGGAGGAGCAGTACTTC.

V is TRBV12-5 and J is TRBJ1-1; D gene ambiguous. CDR3 length equals 15 residues. The germline CDR1 and CDR2 sequences are LGHNT and FRNRAP. V was clipped by 0 bases and J by 0 bases, with 8 bases between them. The CDR3 loop reads CASGLVPPMNTEAFF. CDR3 DNA: TGTGCTAGTGGTTTGGTACCACCCATGAACACTGAAGCTTTCTTT.

The V gene is TRBV5-6, the J gene TRBJ2-3; D uncertain. Germline assignment: CDR1 SGHDT and CDR2 YYEEEE. The CDR3 has 16 amino acids. V lost 1 base and J lost 0, with 12 bases in between. CDR3 residues: CASSLRVSDSTDTQYF. CDR3 coding DNA: TGTGCCAGCAGCTTGAGGGTTTCGGATAGCACAGATACGCAGTATTTT.

This clone was seen a single time. This chain joins TRBV2 and TRBJ1-2; TRBD1 matches 10 bases. The V and J ends lost 6 bases and 4 bases, in that order; junction bases with no gene match: 5. The germline gives CDR1 SNHLY, CDR2 FYNNEI. The CDR3 loop spans 14 amino acids. The DNA of the CDR3 is TGTGCCAGCAGCTGGGACAGGGGAGTCTATGGCTACACCTTC. Its translation: CASSWDRGVYGYTF.

V usage is TRBV11-3 and J usage is TRBJ2-1; TRBD2 aligns across 10 bases. With V trimmed by 5 bases and J by 7 bases, 5 bases remained unmatched. The germline V gene encodes CDR1 SGHNT and CDR2 YENEEA. The CDR3 loop spans 14 amino acids. The CDR3 DNA sequence: TGTGCCAGCAGCCGGACTAGCGGCTTGAATGAGCAGTTCTTC. Its protein product is CASSRTSGLNEQFF.

The rearrangement uses TRBV29-1 and TRBJ2-3; D remains ambiguous. The CDR3 loop spans 12 amino acids. Trimming removed 6 bases at V and 2 bases at J, with 9 bases between. Germline CDR1 reads SQVTM; CDR2 reads ANQGSEA. CDR3 amino acids: CSVYRFTDTQYF. CDR3 coding DNA: TGCAGCGTCTACCGATTCACAGATACGCAGTATTTT.